The present T cell receptor beta chain was sequenced within a study of blood T cell repertoires in COVID-19. Turning to the study itself: Samples representing acute and convalescent COVID-19 were sourced from the United States, Italy and Spain. The cDNA or gDNA used as material had been derived from T cells, B-cell-depleted T cells, or PBMCs.

The length of the CDR3 is 12 residues. Trimming shortened V by 6 bases and J by 5 bases, and 10 bases separated the two germline ends. The germline V gene encodes CDR1 WSHSY and CDR2 SAAADI. Assay used: immunoSEQ multiplex PCR; TCRdb lists only in-frame clones, some missing. The table records nearly 40,000 clones, 75% to 90% of them present only once. V and J are TRBV10-2 and TRBJ1-2, with TRBD1 as a possible D gene (6 bases). This clonotype was obtained from a woman in her 70s with acute or convalescent COVID-19. Input material: peripheral blood. The CDR3 sequence: CASRQGIYGYTF. The CDR3 bases are TGCGCCAGCAGACAGGGAATTTATGGCTACACCTTC.